These 16 T cell receptor beta chains were all obtained from the same sample, sequenced in a study of shared clonotypes between healthy human individuals. Assay: immunoSEQ multiplex PCR; the TCRdb copy retains only in-frame clones and omits some. The table has over 2 million clones, roughly 94% seen once. Sequenced material: naive CD4+ T cells sorted from blood. Sample subset: CD45RA+ positively selected. The receptors stem from a man aged 18-30 years in good health.

Only one count was recorded for this clone. The chain links TRBV6-5 to TRBJ2-1; 7 bases agree with TRBD2. The CDR3 covers 13 residues. Unmatched junction bases numbered 2, after V lost 8 bases and J lost 1 base. CDR1 is MNHEY and CDR2 is SVGAGI in the germline V gene. CDR3 DNA sequence: TGTGCCAGCGGGAGGGCGTCCTACAATGAGCAGTTCTTC. As protein: CASGRASYNEQFF.

The chain combines TRBV6-5 with TRBJ2-1; D might be TRBD2 (6 bases). Trimming took off 6 bases at V and 6 bases at J, with 12 bases between the two ends. This CDR3 contains 13 residues. Germline V lookup: CDR1 MNHEY, CDR2 SVGAGI. The CDR3, as DNA: TGTGCCAGCAGGGGACTCAGTTTCAATGAGCAGTTCTTC. It yields the protein CASRGLSFNEQFF.

V and J are TRBV5-1 and TRBJ1-2; D perhaps matches TRBD1 (6 bases). The germline V gene encodes CDR1 SGHRS and CDR2 YFSETQ. The V and J ends lost 7 bases and 4 bases respectively, with 17 bases between them. This CDR3 has 14 residues. In DNA form, the CDR3 reads TGCGCCAGCCCCTGCCCCGACAGGAGCTATGGCTACACCTTC. It codes for CASPCPDRSYGYTF.

The chain is built from TRBV7-2 and TRBJ2-7; 9 nucleotides line up with TRBD2. Looked up from germline, CDR1 is SGHTA and CDR2 is FQGNSA. The CDR3 is 15 residues long. Germline trimming cut 5 bases from V and 1 base from J; bases unmatched to any gene: 6. CDR3 loop: CASSPWTSVSYEQYF. The CDR3 DNA reads TGTGCCAGCAGCCCCTGGACTAGCGTTTCCTACGAGCAGTACTTC. Supplemented by reference TRBV7-2 and TRBJ2-7, the full variable domain reads GAGVSQSPSNKVTEKGKDVELRCDPISGHTALYWYRQSLGQGLEFLIYFQGNSAPDKSGLPSDRFSAERTGGSVSTLTIQRTQQEDSAVYLCASSPWTSVSYEQYFGPGTRLTVT.

The chain recombines TRBV11-2 with TRBJ1-3, with D tentatively TRBD1 (5 bases). CDR1 and CDR2 from the germline V gene are SGHAT and FQNNGV. The CDR3 sequence is 16 residues long. The V gene lost 5 bases and the J gene lost 0 bases, with 14 bases spanning the gap. The CDR3 bases are TGTGCCAGCAGCCCACGGGGGGGGAGCTCTGGAAACACCATATATTTT. This codes for CASSPRGGSSGNTIYF.

The CDR3 region is CASSLRLAGGRRGHEQYF. The DNA for the CDR3 is TGTGCCAGCAGCTTAAGACTAGCGGGAGGGCGGCGAGGCCACGAGCAGTACTTC. The chain links TRBV11-3 to TRBJ2-7; 14 bases line up with TRBD2. The CDR3 totals 18 residues. Trimming at V came to 2 bases and at J to 5 bases, leaving 11 bases not matched to a gene. CDR1 is SGHNT and CDR2 is YENEEA in the germline V gene.

V is TRBV5-6 and J is TRBJ2-5; a weak D match, TRBD1 (5 bases). Germline V lookup: CDR1 SGHDT, CDR2 YYEEEE. The CDR3 extends over 16 amino acids. Trimming removed 4 bases from V and 9 bases from J, with 25 bases in between. The CDR3 reads CASSPDRGSWSLAQYF. Written as DNA, the CDR3 is TGTGCCAGCAGCCCAGATAGGGGAAGTTGGAGTTTAGCCCAGTACTTC.

The gene calls are TRBV10-1 and TRBJ2-1, with a weak D call TRBD2 (5 bases). Germline lookup yields CDR1 WNHNN and CDR2 SYGVQD (reference sequence). Trimming took off 5 bases at V and 8 bases at J, with 16 bases between the two ends. This CDR3 is 14 amino acids long. CDR3 DNA sequence: TGCGCCAGCAGTACGGGGATGATTGGAGATGAGCAGTTCTTC. Amino acid sequence: CASSTGMIGDEQFF.

This chain uses TRBV5-6 with TRBJ2-3; 9 nucleotides align to TRBD2. The CDR3 spans 16 residues. Germline V gene lookup returns CDR1 SGHDT and CDR2 YYEEEE. The ends lost 0 bases at V and 6 bases at J; junction bases unmatched: 8. CDR3 nucleotide sequence: TGTGCCAGCAGCTTGGCCGGCGGGGGGGCGGCCGATACGCAGTATTTT. As protein: CASSLAGGGAADTQYF.

The V gene is TRBV4-1, the J gene TRBJ2-1; 11 bases are a match to TRBD2. The CDR3 is 15 residues long. V shed 8 bases and J 7 bases; nucleotides not matched to a gene: 10. The germline gives CDR1 MGHRA, CDR2 YSYEKL. CDR3 protein: CASAPGTSGRNEQFF. The CDR3 DNA sequence: TGCGCCAGCGCGCCAGGGACTAGCGGTAGGAATGAGCAGTTCTTC.

The CDR3 DNA is TGCAGCGTTGAAGGTTGGTTCAGGGGGAAAACTGAAGCTTTCTTT. Translation: CSVEGWFRGKTEAFF. The V call is TRBV29-1, the J call TRBJ1-1; 7 nucleotides align to TRBD1. J was trimmed by 5 bases and V by 1 base; bases with no gene match: 10. Germline values: CDR1 SQVTM, CDR2 ANQGSEA. This CDR3 has 15 amino acids. The full variable domain, with the rest looked up from reference TRBV29-1 and TRBJ1-1, is SAVISQKPSRDICQRGTSLTIQCQVDSQVTMMFWYRQQPGQSLTLIATANQGSEATYESGFVIDKFPISRPNLTFSTLTVSNMSPEDSSIYLCSVEGWFRGKTEAFFGQGTRLTVV.

The rearrangement joins TRBV5-6 to TRBJ2-7, with 8 bases that match TRBD1. Trimming removed 4 bases from V and 2 bases from J; junction bases left unmatched: 8. CDR3 size: 15 residues. Germline CDR1 SGHDT, CDR2 YYEEEE. DNA for the CDR3: TGTGCCAGCAGCCTGACAGGGGATTTCCCCTACGAGCAGTACTTC. It is translated as CASSLTGDFPYEQYF.

This clone was seen once. V gene TRBV10-3 combines with J gene TRBJ1-5, with D maybe TRBD1 (5 bases). Germline CDR1 ENHRY, CDR2 SYGVKD. The CDR3 length is 15 residues. Trimming took 2 bases from V and 2 from J, leaving 10 bases between them. The CDR3 DNA reads TGTGCCATCAGTGAGGGGGGTAGTGGCAATCAGCCCCAGCATTTT. Residues: CAISEGGSGNQPQHF.

The V gene is TRBV5-1, the J gene TRBJ1-2, with unresolved D. Germline values: CDR1 SGHRS, CDR2 YFSETQ. The CDR3 is made up of 14 amino acids. V lost 7 bases and J 5 bases, leaving 18 bases between the germline ends. The CDR3 here is CASGREPGGYGYTF. CDR3 bases: TGCGCCAGCGGACGGGAGCCCGGTGGTTATGGCTACACCTTC.

The rearrangement uses TRBV25-1 and TRBJ2-2; 16 bases fit TRBD2. Germline-derived CDR1 and CDR2 are MGHDK and SYGVNS. V was pared by 11 bases and J by 5 bases, with 5 bases of the junction left unmatched. There are 15 residues in the CDR3. CDR3 sequence: CAAGLAGGRTGELFF. The CDR3 DNA is TGTGCCGCGGGACTAGCGGGGGGGCGGACCGGGGAGCTGTTTTTT.

The chain has TRBV9 and TRBJ2-1; possibly TRBD1 or TRBD2 for D (5 bases each). V was cut by 3 bases and J by 13 bases, with 17 bases left in between. CDR1 is SGDLS and CDR2 is YYNGEE in the germline V gene. This CDR3 comprises 13 residues. The CDR3 DNA reads TGTGCCAGCAGCGCAATACCGTGGGACGCCCAGTTCTTC. This gives the protein CASSAIPWDAQFF. The entire variable domain, with the rest obtained from reference TRBV9 and TRBJ2-1, is as follows: DSGVTQTPKHLITATGQRVTLRCSPRSGDLSVYWYQQSLDQGLQFLIQYYNGEERAKGNILERFSAQQFPDLHSELNLSSLELGDSALYFCASSAIPWDAQFFGPGTRLTVL.